One and the same sample provided the 28 T cell receptor beta chains below, sequenced in a study of shared clonotypes between healthy human individuals. CD45RO-negative CD8 cells positively selected for CCR7 made up the naive population, which excluded terminally differentiated effector memory CD45RA+ cells. Assay: immunoSEQ multiplex PCR; the TCRdb copy retains only in-frame clones and omits some. The sample records roughly 570,000 clones, about 98% being singletons. The sample was naive CD8+ T cells sorted from blood. Every receptor here comes from a man under 40 in good health.

This chain links TRBV10-2 with TRBJ1-1; 9 bases map to TRBD1. Unmatched junction bases numbered 4, after V lost 5 bases and J lost 0 bases. The CDR3 consists of 15 residues. Germline lookup yields CDR1 WSHSY and CDR2 SAAADI. The CDR3 protein is CASSPGQGLNTEAFF. The CDR3, as DNA: TGCGCCAGCAGTCCGGGACAGGGCCTGAACACTGAAGCTTTCTTT.

The chain recombines TRBV7-9 with TRBJ2-7; TRBD1 matches 8 bases. Looked up from germline, CDR1 is SEHNR and CDR2 is FQNEAQ (reference sequence). The length of the CDR3 is 14 residues. The V and J ends lost 1 base and 4 bases, in that order; junction bases with no gene match: 3. CDR3: CASSLETGEYEQYF. The CDR3 DNA is TGTGCCAGCAGCTTAGAGACAGGGGAATACGAGCAGTACTTC.

The V call is TRBV6-6, the J call TRBJ2-1; 7 nucleotides line up with TRBD2. The CDR3 loop spans 14 amino acids. Germline-derived CDR1 and CDR2 are MNHNY and SVGAGI (reference sequence). The V segment lost 6 bases and the J segment 5 bases; nucleotides outside the gene matches: 7. The CDR3 sequence: CASSRRLADNEQFF. The CDR3 DNA is TGTGCCAGCAGCCGACGGCTAGCGGACAATGAGCAGTTCTTC.

V usage is TRBV29-1 and J usage is TRBJ2-7, with 7 bases fitting TRBD2. Germline values: CDR1 SQVTM, CDR2 ANQGSEA. The V and J ends lost 7 bases and 4 bases, in that order; junction bases with no gene match: 13. The CDR3 spans 14 residues. The CDR3 DNA reads TGCAGCGCGGGGGGTGCTAGCGGAGGTTACGAGCAGTACTTC. Amino acid sequence: CSAGGASGGYEQYF.

A note on this clone: Other nucleotide sequences from this sample produce the same CDR3. The chain has TRBV9 and TRBJ2-5; possible D gene TRBD2, 6 bases. V gave up 0 bases and J gave up 2 bases, with 11 bases separating them. Per the germline V gene, CDR1 is SGDLS and CDR2 is YYNGEE. The CDR3 consists of 15 residues. The CDR3 protein is CASSVAGSGQETQYF. The CDR3 DNA reads TGTGCCAGCAGCGTAGCCGGGAGCGGGCAAGAGACCCAGTACTTC.

This chain links TRBV6-1 with TRBJ1-1; 7 positions agree with TRBD1. CDR1 and CDR2 from the germline V gene are MNHNS and SASEGT. The CDR3 is made up of 15 amino acids. V gave up 5 bases and J gave up 1 base; unmatched junction bases: 7. The CDR3 DNA reads as TGTGCCAGCAGTAAAAGGGGGCCGGCGAACACTGAAGCTTTCTTT. Translating gives CASSKRGPANTEAFF.

This CDR3 reads CASRDRQGGDTDTQYF. In DNA form, the CDR3 reads TGTGCCAGCAGGGATCGACAGGGAGGGGACACAGATACGCAGTATTTT. This chain connects TRBV2 to TRBJ2-3; D possibly uses TRBD1 or TRBD2 (7 bases each). This CDR3 contains 16 residues. V was shortened by 6 bases and J by 2 bases, with 18 bases between the two germline ends. The V gene's germline CDR1 is SNHLY and CDR2 FYNNEI.

The table lists this clone with a count of one. The chain carries TRBV13 and TRBJ2-1, with 12 bases aligning to TRBD2. V dropped 5 bases and J dropped 4; count of bases not matched to a gene: 6. The germline CDR1 and CDR2 sequences are PRHDT and FYEKMQ (reference sequence). This CDR3 region has 16 residues. The CDR3 protein is CASSDNGLAGYNEQFF. DNA for the CDR3: TGTGCCAGCAGCGACAACGGACTAGCGGGATACAATGAGCAGTTCTTC.

The sample holds one count of this clone. This chain uses TRBV15 with TRBJ2-7; 9 bases fit TRBD2. Unmatched junction bases numbered 11, after V lost 4 bases and J lost 7 bases. The CDR3 covers 15 residues. In germline, CDR1 is LNHNV, CDR2 YYDKDF (reference sequence). CDR3 DNA sequence: TGTGCCACCAGCAAATACCAGGGACTAGCTGATGAGCAGTACTTC. It translates to CATSKYQGLADEQYF.

This clone was detected only once. The chain uses TRBV7-9 and TRBJ2-5, with no clear D. This CDR3 contains 17 residues. Germline V gene sequence: CDR1 SEHNR, CDR2 FQNEAQ (reference sequence). V was pared by 1 base and J by 1 base, with 16 bases between. CDR3 region: CASSLDGLRATQETQYF. DNA for the CDR3: TGTGCCAGCAGCTTAGATGGGCTTCGGGCAACCCAAGAGACCCAGTACTTC. The full variable domain, its missing parts supplied by reference TRBV7-9 and TRBJ2-5, is DTGVSQNPRHKITKRGQNVTFRCDPISEHNRLYWYRQTLGQGPEFLTYFQNEAQLEKSRLLSDRFSAERPKGSFSTLEIQRTEQGDSAMYLCASSLDGLRATQETQYFGPGTRLLVL.

In this sample, this clone turned up once. The chain's CDR3 is CASSPVSHLTPYQETQYF. In nucleotides, the CDR3 is TGTGCCAGCTCACCTGTCTCACACCTCACCCCTTACCAAGAGACCCAGTACTTC. The rearrangement links TRBV18 to TRBJ2-5; D ambiguous. The CDR3 loop spans 18 amino acids. V was trimmed by 3 bases and J by 0 bases, leaving 20 bases between them. Germline-derived CDR1 and CDR2 are KGHSH and LQKENI.

V gene TRBV19 combines with J gene TRBJ2-7; D is perhaps TRBD1 (6 bases). CDR3 length equals 13 residues. The V gene lost 6 bases and the J gene lost 4 bases, with 13 bases spanning the gap. The germline gives CDR1 LNHDA, CDR2 SQIVND (reference sequence). Here the CDR3 DNA reads TGTGCCAGTAGCCTGACAGGATCGTACGAGCAGTACTTC. Translation: CASSLTGSYEQYF.

The chain is built from TRBV27 and TRBJ2-7, with 13 bases that match TRBD2. The junction had 7 bases not matched to a gene; V was cut back by 4 bases and J by 4 bases. Germline CDR1 reads MNHEY; CDR2 reads SMNVEV (reference sequence). This CDR3 is built from 16 residues. The CDR3 nucleotides are TGTGCCAGCAGTTCCTACAGGACTAGCGGGAGTTACGAGCAGTACTTC. Its translation: CASSSYRTSGSYEQYF.

The chain joins TRBV4-2 to TRBJ2-7; tentatively, D is TRBD2 (6 bases). Germline-derived CDR1 and CDR2 are LGHNA and YNFKEQ. The CDR3 has 15 residues. Trimming removed 3 bases at V and 2 bases at J, with 14 bases between. DNA of the CDR3: TGTGCCAGCAGCCAGAGAACTAGCCCGACCTACGAGCAGTACTTC. It codes for CASSQRTSPTYEQYF.

The V and J genes are TRBV15 and TRBJ2-7; possibly TRBD2 for D (7 bases). Per the germline V gene, CDR1 is LNHNV and CDR2 is YYDKDF (reference sequence). V lost 6 bases, J lost 5 bases, and 20 bases lay in between. This CDR3 has 15 amino acids. CDR3 region: CATSTEEGGDNEQYF. CDR3 nucleotides: TGTGCCACCAGTACTGAAGAGGGGGGGGACAACGAGCAGTACTTC.

This clone was recorded once. V gene TRBV5-1 combines with J gene TRBJ1-4; 9 bases are shared with TRBD1. CDR3 length: 15 amino acids. Germline assignment: CDR1 SGHRS and CDR2 YFSETQ. V gave up 4 bases and J gave up 8 bases; unmatched junction bases: 9. CDR3 bases: TGCGCCAGCAGCCCCGGGACAGGGAGGTTCGAAAAACTGTTTTTT. Residues: CASSPGTGRFEKLFF.

The V gene is TRBV5-4, the J gene TRBJ2-2; D is ambiguous. Between the trimmed V and J ends, which lost 1 base and 1 base, there was a span of 14 bases. Germline values: CDR1 SGHNT, CDR2 YYREEE (reference sequence). The length of the CDR3 is 17 residues. The CDR3 region has the DNA TGTGCCAGCAGCTTGAGGCCTTATAGGAAGAACACCGGGGAGCTGTTTTTT. Amino acid sequence: CASSLRPYRKNTGELFF.

The chain carries TRBV11-3 and TRBJ1-5, with TRBD1 identical over 10 bases. Germline V gene lookup returns CDR1 SGHNT and CDR2 YENEEA. This CDR3 comprises 17 residues. J was trimmed by 4 bases and V by 7 bases; bases with no gene match: 13. CDR3 DNA: TGTGCCAGCAACTTCTGGGACAGGGGCCTCTGGAATCAGCCCCAGCATTTT. Its protein product is CASNFWDRGLWNQPQHF.

This sequence joins TRBV27 and TRBJ2-7; 7 bases fit TRBD1. Germline CDR1 reads MNHEY; CDR2 reads SMNVEV (reference sequence). The ends lost 7 bases at V and 5 bases at J; junction bases unmatched: 2. The CDR3 is 11 amino acids. CDR3 in amino acids: CASNRGHEQYF. The CDR3 coding sequence is TGTGCCAGCAACAGGGGCCACGAGCAGTACTTC.

The V and J genes are TRBV27 and TRBJ2-7; D possibly matches TRBD1 or TRBD2 (6 bases each). Germline assignment: CDR1 MNHEY and CDR2 SMNVEV (reference sequence). The CDR3 is made up of 14 amino acids. The germline V and J ends were trimmed by 5 bases and 4 bases, with 15 bases remaining between them. The CDR3 region is CASSPSGGGYEQYF. Written as DNA, the CDR3 is TGTGCCAGCAGTCCCTCCGGGGGCGGGTACGAGCAGTACTTC.

The chain carries TRBV4-3 and TRBJ1-1; D gene ambiguous. V lost 0 bases and J 5 bases, leaving 10 bases between the germline ends. The CDR3 runs to 14 residues. Germline V CDR1 and CDR2: LGHNA, YSLEER. The CDR3 bases are TGCGCCAGCAGCCAAGATTATCCGCCTACTGAAGCTTTCTTT. Its translation is CASSQDYPPTEAFF.

This clone came up once. The rearrangement links TRBV19 to TRBJ2-7, with 8 positions matching TRBD1. Germline loops: CDR1 LNHDA, CDR2 SQIVND (reference sequence). V dropped 5 bases and J dropped 6; count of bases not matched to a gene: 3. The CDR3 covers 12 residues. CDR3: CASSSTGGEQYF. CDR3 nucleotides: TGTGCCAGTAGTTCCACAGGGGGCGAGCAGTACTTC.

J is TRBJ1-2 and V is TRBV7-6, with 7 bases that match TRBD1. CDR1 and CDR2 (germline): SGHVS, FNYEAQ. The V gene end was trimmed by 1 base and the J gene end by 6 bases; junction bases not matched to a gene: 8. There are 15 residues in the CDR3. CDR3 sequence (DNA): TGTGCCAGCAGCTTAGGAGAGACAGGGTTACATGGCTACACCTTC. Residues: CASSLGETGLHGYTF.

The chain links TRBV4-1 to TRBJ2-2; D gene unclear. V was clipped by 0 bases and J by 2 bases, with 7 bases between them. Germline V gives CDR1 MGHRA, CDR2 YSYEKL. The CDR3 is 15 amino acids. The CDR3 DNA sequence: TGCGCCAGCAGCCAAGATTTAACTAACACCGGGGAGCTGTTTTTT. Its protein product is CASSQDLTNTGELFF.

The chain has TRBV7-9 and TRBJ2-3; 9 bases are a match to TRBD2. Trimming took 3 bases from V and 4 from J; bases not matched to a gene: 14. The germline gives CDR1 SEHNR, CDR2 FQNEAQ (reference sequence). The CDR3 is 18 residues long. The CDR3 nucleotides are TGTGCCAGCAGCTTCCCCCGGGGTAGCGGGAGATTCGCAGATACGCAGTATTTT. Translating gives CASSFPRGSGRFADTQYF.

This chain joins TRBV16 and TRBJ2-7; D unclear. The CDR3 totals 15 residues. Germline V gives CDR1 KGHSY, CDR2 FQNENV. V was shortened by 0 bases and J by 0 bases, with 9 bases between the two germline ends. The CDR3 DNA follows: TGTGCCAGCAGCCAATCAGGGTCTAGCTCCTACGAGCAGTACTTC. It yields the protein CASSQSGSSSYEQYF.

The chain joins TRBV7-8 to TRBJ2-4; D call uncertain. The CDR3 consists of 16 residues. The V and J ends lost 5 bases and 2 bases respectively, with 16 bases between them. Germline CDR1 SGHVS, CDR2 FQNEAQ. This chain's CDR3 is CASSLTAGGTKNIQYF. The CDR3 coding sequence is TGTGCCAGCAGCCTAACGGCAGGTGGAACCAAAAACATTCAGTACTTC.

V gene TRBV18 combines with J gene TRBJ2-7; D remains unclear. Trimming shortened V by 3 bases and J by 1 base, and 13 bases separated the two germline ends. Germline CDR1 and CDR2: KGHSH and LQKENI. The CDR3 consists of 15 residues. Here the CDR3 reads CASSPTMDGSYEQYF. CDR3 DNA sequence: TGTGCCAGCTCACCCACTATGGACGGATCCTACGAGCAGTACTTC.